This T cell receptor beta chain was sequenced for a study of cytomegalovirus exposure and HLA in healthy donors. Points from the study as a whole: Most TCRs appeared rarely, but some public TCRs recurred in many donors. With later analysis, a missense DCLRE1C variant became linked to TCR beta V- and J-gene trimming.

Everyone who donated was a healthy bone marrow donor. To note about this clone: The target antigen is unknown.

It was with 60 Vbeta and 13 Jbeta primers that the PCR ran. TCRdb keeps only in-frame clones here, not all; method: immunoSEQ multiplex PCR. The sample lists about 100,000 clones, 79% occurring once. The germline CDR1 and CDR2 sequences are LGHNA and YSLEER. The CDR3 length is 14 residues. The V gene lost 2 bases and the J gene lost 8 bases, with 15 bases spanning the gap. The sequence was obtained from a woman aged 40-49 years in good health and CMV-seronegative. The chain carries TRBV4-3 and TRBJ1-2; no reliable D call. The sequenced sample consisted of PBMCs. The CDR3 DNA reads TGCGCCAGCAGCCAATACCAGGCCGGGGAAGGCTACACCTTC. Protein: CASSQYQAGEGYTF.